A selection of T cell receptor beta chains follows, all from one sample in a study of OX40 agonist ivuxolimab in advanced cancers. Profiling relied on immunoSEQ multiplex PCR, and the TCRdb table lists in-frame clones only, not all of them. This table holds approximately 100,000 clones, about 90% found once. The sequenced sample was CD4+ or CD8+ T cells sorted from blood, obtained in a trial of the OX40 agonist ivuxolimab. These receptors were obtained from an adult with an advanced solid tumor such as melanoma, head and neck, liver or kidney cancer. Both conserved end residues are part of each CDR3. The D gene is left open where the match is weak. Not every row has a clone size; where given, it reads once, few, many or a size class.

DNA: TGTGCCAGCAGTGTCCCGGGACAGGGTTCATACACCATATATTTT
CDR3: CASSVPGQGSYTIYF
size: once
V: TRBV28
length: 15
D: TRBD1
J: TRBJ1-3

DNA: TGTGCCAGCAGTAAGACTAGCTACGAGCAGTACTTC
CDR3: CASSKTSYEQYF
size: -
V: TRBV6-1
length: 12
D: -
J: TRBJ2-7

DNA: TGTGCCTGGAGTCGATCACGGGGGGGCACAGATACGCAGTATTTT
CDR3: CAWSRSRGGTDTQYF
size: -
V: TRBV30
length: 15
D: TRBD2
J: TRBJ2-3

DNA: TGCGCCAGCAGCCATGACGTTAGCAGTAGCACAGATACGCAGTATTTT
CDR3: CASSHDVSSSTDTQYF
size: -
V: TRBV4-1
length: 16
D: -
J: TRBJ2-3

DNA: TGTGCCAGTAGTCAGCCCGGGACAGAGAATGAAAAACTGTTTTTT
CDR3: CASSQPGTENEKLFF
size: -
V: TRBV19
length: 15
D: TRBD1
J: TRBJ1-4

DNA: TGTGCCTGGAGTCATAAGACGGTTTTAGAGACCCAGTACTTC
CDR3: CAWSHKTVLETQYF
size: few
V: TRBV30
length: 14
D: -
J: TRBJ2-5

DNA: TGCAGCGTTGAACCAGACTCCCGTTTAAATGAGCAGTTCTTC
CDR3: CSVEPDSRLNEQFF
size: -
V: TRBV29-1
length: 14
D: -
J: TRBJ2-1

DNA: TGTGCCAGCAGCTTAGGGACAGATACGCAGTATTTT
CDR3: CASSLGTDTQYF
size: -
V: TRBV11-1
length: 12
D: -
J: TRBJ2-3

DNA: TGTGCCAGCAGCACCCCCCGGGACAACCTACGGAGCTCCTACAATGAGCAGTTCTTC
CDR3: CASSTPRDNLRSSYNEQFF
size: -
V: TRBV21-1
length: 19
D: -
J: TRBJ2-1

DNA: TGTGCCAGCAGTCAAAAGTCGGGACAGGGCTACTACGAGCAGTACTTC
CDR3: CASSQKSGQGYYEQYF
size: -
V: TRBV5-4
length: 16
D: TRBD1
J: TRBJ2-7

DNA: TGTGCCAGCAGTTCCCGCCGGGGCACTGAAGCTTTCTTT
CDR3: CASSSRRGTEAFF
size: -
V: TRBV6-5
length: 13
D: -
J: TRBJ1-1

DNA: TGTGCCAGCAGCCGATTAACCCCCCAAGAGACCCAGTACTTC
CDR3: CASSRLTPQETQYF
size: -
V: TRBV2
length: 14
D: -
J: TRBJ2-5

DNA: TGCGCCAGCAGTCCCTGTGGATCCAGGGTGAATCAGCCCCAGCATTTT
CDR3: CASSPCGSRVNQPQHF
size: -
V: TRBV23-1
length: 16
D: -
J: TRBJ1-5

DNA: TGTGCCAGCAGCTTAGGGGAACGGGGTGGGACTGAAGCTTTCTTT
CDR3: CASSLGERGGTEAFF
size: once
V: TRBV7-6
length: 15
D: -
J: TRBJ1-1

DNA: TGTGCCAGCAGCCGGAGCAATCAGCCCCAGCATTTT
CDR3: CASSRSNQPQHF
size: -
V: TRBV7-2
length: 12
D: -
J: TRBJ1-5

DNA: TGCGCCAGCAGCTTGGATGGGAATCTCGATGGCTACACCTTC
CDR3: CASSLDGNLDGYTF
size: -
V: TRBV5-1
length: 14
D: -
J: TRBJ1-2

DNA: TGTGCCAGCAGCTTAGGGGGACTAGCCGACGAGACCCAGTACTTC
CDR3: CASSLGGLADETQYF
size: -
V: TRBV11-3
length: 15
D: TRBD2
J: TRBJ2-5

DNA: TGTGCCAGTAGTACGCAATATACAGGGGGTACTGAAGCTTTCTTT
CDR3: CASSTQYTGGTEAFF
size: -
V: TRBV19
length: 15
D: TRBD1
J: TRBJ1-1

DNA: TGTGCCAGCAGTGAAGGTACGGGCAACACCGGGGAGCTGTTTTTT
CDR3: CASSEGTGNTGELFF
size: -
V: TRBV6-1
length: 15
D: -
J: TRBJ2-2

DNA: TGTGCCAGCAGTGGCCGGAGGGGCTTCAGCTCCTACGAGCAGTACTTC
CDR3: CASSGRRGFSSYEQYF
size: few
V: TRBV6-1
length: 16
D: -
J: TRBJ2-7

DNA: TGTGCCAGCAGCTTAGGACTAGCGGACTACGAGCAGTACTTC
CDR3: CASSLGLADYEQYF
size: -
V: TRBV11-1
length: 14
D: TRBD2
J: TRBJ2-7

DNA: TGTGCCAGCAGTCTTTCAGCGGGAGGGCCGAGTGAGCAGTTCTTC
CDR3: CASSLSAGGPSEQFF
size: once
V: TRBV7-2
length: 15
D: TRBD2
J: TRBJ2-1

DNA: TGTGCCAGAAGCGCCGCGGAGTTTACTGAAGCTTTCTTT
CDR3: CARSAAEFTEAFF
size: -
V: TRBV5-3
length: 13
D: -
J: TRBJ1-1

DNA: TGTGCCAGCAGCTTTGGGGGCTCCTACAATGAGCAGTTCTTC
CDR3: CASSFGGSYNEQFF
size: -
V: TRBV6-5
length: 14
D: -
J: TRBJ2-1

DNA: TGTGCCAGCAGCCGTGGGACAGGGGCGTACAATGAGCAGTTCTTC
CDR3: CASSRGTGAYNEQFF
size: -
V: TRBV2
length: 15
D: TRBD1
J: TRBJ2-1

DNA: TGTGCCAGCAGCTCCGGGACTAGCGGGAGGGGGGGGTACGAGCAGTACTTC
CDR3: CASSSGTSGRGGYEQYF
size: -
V: TRBV28
length: 17
D: TRBD2
J: TRBJ2-7

DNA: TGTGCCAGCAGCCCTGGGGTAGGGGAGACCCAGTACTTC
CDR3: CASSPGVGETQYF
size: -
V: TRBV7-3
length: 13
D: -
J: TRBJ2-5

DNA: TGTGCCTGGAGCGCAGGGACACTCGATAATTCACCCCTCCACTTT
CDR3: CAWSAGTLDNSPLHF
size: -
V: TRBV30
length: 15
D: -
J: TRBJ1-6

DNA: TGTGCCTGGAGCCCTCAAGGGGAAGGACCTAACAGACAAGCTTTCTTT
CDR3: CAWSPQGEGPNRQAFF
size: once
V: TRBV30
length: 16
D: -
J: TRBJ1-1

DNA: TGTGCCAGTAGTCCGGGAAGGACAGGGCTAACCTATGGCTACACCTTC
CDR3: CASSPGRTGLTYGYTF
size: -
V: TRBV19
length: 16
D: TRBD1
J: TRBJ1-2

DNA: TGTGCCAGCAGCGAGCTAGCGGGAGGTTTTTACGAGCAGTACTTC
CDR3: CASSELAGGFYEQYF
size: -
V: TRBV11-3
length: 15
D: TRBD2
J: TRBJ2-7

DNA: TGTGCCAGCAGCCTAACCTTACGGGACTCCTTAGATACGCAGTATTTT
CDR3: CASSLTLRDSLDTQYF
size: -
V: TRBV7-2
length: 16
D: -
J: TRBJ2-3

DNA: TGTGCCAGCAGCTCGCATACAGGGACTGAAGCTTTCTTT
CDR3: CASSSHTGTEAFF
size: -
V: TRBV7-3
length: 13
D: -
J: TRBJ1-1

DNA: TGTGCCGTAACTAGCGGGCCCCAACGTGGTGAGCAGTTCTTC
CDR3: CAVTSGPQRGEQFF
size: once
V: TRBV7-9
length: 14
D: TRBD2
J: TRBJ2-1

DNA: TGTGCCAGCAGCCCACGCCGGGAATTCCGAGCCAATGAGCAGTTCTTC
CDR3: CASSPRREFRANEQFF
size: -
V: TRBV7-8
length: 16
D: -
J: TRBJ2-1

DNA: TGCAGCGTTGTCCCGGGAGCATCCTACAATGAGCAGTTCTTC
CDR3: CSVVPGASYNEQFF
size: -
V: TRBV29-1
length: 14
D: -
J: TRBJ2-1

DNA: TGTGCCAGCAGCCTCGGAGTAGCGGGAGCAGATACGCAGTATTTT
CDR3: CASSLGVAGADTQYF
size: few
V: TRBV6-5
length: 15
D: TRBD2
J: TRBJ2-3

DNA: TGTGCCAGCAGCCAAGGGTTAGACGGCCAGAAGGGCTACACCTTC
CDR3: CASSQGLDGQKGYTF
size: -
V: TRBV14
length: 15
D: -
J: TRBJ1-2

DNA: TGTGCCAGCAGCCAGACAGGGTGGGGCACCGGGGAGCTGTTTTTT
CDR3: CASSQTGWGTGELFF
size: once
V: TRBV2
length: 15
D: TRBD1
J: TRBJ2-2

DNA: TGTGCCAGCAAAGGGGGACAGGGGGCATCCTACGAGCAGTACTTC
CDR3: CASKGGQGASYEQYF
size: -
V: TRBV2
length: 15
D: TRBD1
J: TRBJ2-7

DNA: TGTGCCAGCAGCAAGGCGGGACCTAGCAGGACCCAGTACTTC
CDR3: CASSKAGPSRTQYF
size: once
V: TRBV21-1
length: 14
D: -
J: TRBJ2-5

DNA: TGTGCCACAGGGGACAGGGAACCCTACGAGCAGTACTTC
CDR3: CATGDREPYEQYF
size: -
V: TRBV10-3
length: 13
D: TRBD1
J: TRBJ2-7

DNA: TGTGCCAGCAGCTTACTGAACGGACAGAACACCGGGGAGCTGTTTTTT
CDR3: CASSLLNGQNTGELFF
size: -
V: TRBV28
length: 16
D: -
J: TRBJ2-2

DNA: TGTGCCAGCAGTCCCGACCGGCTTGGGGGGCGCGACAGGCGAAACACTGAAGCTTTCTTT
CDR3: CASSPDRLGGRDRRNTEAFF
size: -
V: TRBV27
length: 20
D: -
J: TRBJ1-1

DNA: TGTGCCAGCAGCCTTAGCGGGAGCTCCTACAATGAGCAGTTCTTC
CDR3: CASSLSGSSYNEQFF
size: -
V: TRBV5-5
length: 15
D: TRBD2
J: TRBJ2-1

DNA: TGTGCCAGCAGCACACCCTCCGGGACAGCTACTTTATATGGCTACACCTTC
CDR3: CASSTPSGTATLYGYTF
size: -
V: TRBV9
length: 17
D: TRBD1
J: TRBJ1-2

DNA: TGCGCCAGCAGCAAGGGACAGGGGCAGAGAGATGAAGCTTTCTTT
CDR3: CASSKGQGQRDEAFF
size: -
V: TRBV5-1
length: 15
D: TRBD1
J: TRBJ1-1

DNA: TGTGCCAGCTCACCACGGGTCCTAAATAGCAATCAGCCCCAGCATTTT
CDR3: CASSPRVLNSNQPQHF
size: -
V: TRBV18
length: 16
D: -
J: TRBJ1-5

DNA: TGTGCCTGGACCGAGGGAGGACCCATCCCGTCCTACGAGCAGTACTTC
CDR3: CAWTEGGPIPSYEQYF
size: -
V: TRBV30
length: 16
D: -
J: TRBJ2-7

DNA: TGTGCCAGCAGTGAGAGGGGATGGTACGACGAGCAGTACTTC
CDR3: CASSERGWYDEQYF
size: -
V: TRBV2
length: 14
D: -
J: TRBJ2-7

DNA: TGTGCCAGCGCAAGGACTGTAAACAATGAGCAGTTCTTC
CDR3: CASARTVNNEQFF
size: -
V: TRBV6-5
length: 13
D: -
J: TRBJ2-1

DNA: TGTGCCAGCAGTTTATTCTCTGACAGGGCCTACGAGCAGTACTTC
CDR3: CASSLFSDRAYEQYF
size: -
V: TRBV28
length: 15
D: TRBD1
J: TRBJ2-7

DNA: TGTGCCAGCAGTCGATTGCCCCTGGGAACCAGACGGATCGCTGATGGCTACACCTTC
CDR3: CASSRLPLGTRRIADGYTF
size: -
V: TRBV28
length: 19
D: -
J: TRBJ1-2

DNA: TGTGCCAGCCTAGGGACAGGGGCTGGCTATGGCTACACCTTC
CDR3: CASLGTGAGYGYTF
size: -
V: TRBV18
length: 14
D: TRBD1
J: TRBJ1-2

DNA: TGTGCCAGTAACAGGGCGGTGGGCACCGGGGAGCTGTTTTTT
CDR3: CASNRAVGTGELFF
size: -
V: TRBV19
length: 14
D: -
J: TRBJ2-2

DNA: TGCGCCAGCAGCCTCGGGACAGCGAACACCGGGGAGCTGTTTTTT
CDR3: CASSLGTANTGELFF
size: -
V: TRBV5-1
length: 15
D: TRBD1
J: TRBJ2-2

DNA: TGTGCCATCAGTACGGGAGAAAGCACAGATACGCAGTATTTT
CDR3: CAISTGESTDTQYF
size: -
V: TRBV10-3
length: 14
D: -
J: TRBJ2-3

DNA: TGTGCCAGCTCACCCGCAGGGGGCTATGGCTACACCTTC
CDR3: CASSPAGGYGYTF
size: -
V: TRBV18
length: 13
D: TRBD1
J: TRBJ1-2